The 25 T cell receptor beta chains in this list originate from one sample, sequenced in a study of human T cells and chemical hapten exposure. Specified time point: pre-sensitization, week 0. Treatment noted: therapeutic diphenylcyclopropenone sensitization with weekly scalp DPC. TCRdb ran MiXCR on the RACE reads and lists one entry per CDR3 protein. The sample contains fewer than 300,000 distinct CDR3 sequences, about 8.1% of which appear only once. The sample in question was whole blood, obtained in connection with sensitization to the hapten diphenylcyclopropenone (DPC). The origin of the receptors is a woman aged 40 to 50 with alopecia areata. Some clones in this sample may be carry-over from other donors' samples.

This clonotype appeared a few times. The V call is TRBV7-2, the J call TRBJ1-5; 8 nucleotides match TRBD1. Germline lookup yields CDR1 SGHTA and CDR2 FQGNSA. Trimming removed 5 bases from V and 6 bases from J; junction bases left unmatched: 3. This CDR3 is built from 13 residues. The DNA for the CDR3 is TGTGCCAGCAGCCCTCAGGGGGCTCAGCCCCAGCATTTT. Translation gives CASSPQGAQPQHF.

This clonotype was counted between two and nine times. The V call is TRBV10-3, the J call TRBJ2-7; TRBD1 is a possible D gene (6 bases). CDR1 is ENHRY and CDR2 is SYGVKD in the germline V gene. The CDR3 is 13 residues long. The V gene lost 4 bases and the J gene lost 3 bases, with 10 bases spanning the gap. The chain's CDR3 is CAISGTENYEQYF. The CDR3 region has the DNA TGTGCCATCAGTGGGACAGAAAACTACGAGCAGTACTTC.

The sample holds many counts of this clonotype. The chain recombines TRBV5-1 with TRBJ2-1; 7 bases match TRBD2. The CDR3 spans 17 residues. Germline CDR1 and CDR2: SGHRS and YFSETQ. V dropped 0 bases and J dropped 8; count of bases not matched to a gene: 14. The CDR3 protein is CASSLGISGLGRDEQFF. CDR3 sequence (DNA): TGCGCCAGCAGCTTGGGGATTAGCGGGCTCGGCCGGGATGAGCAGTTCTTC.

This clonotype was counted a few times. CDR3 amino acids: CASSQDPPSLAGADTQYF. CDR3 DNA: TGCGCCAGCAGCCAAGATCCTCCATCACTAGCGGGGGCAGATACGCAGTATTTT. The chain carries TRBV4-3 and TRBJ2-3; 11 nucleotides align to TRBD2. Germline values: CDR1 LGHNA, CDR2 YSLEER. The V segment lost 0 bases and the J segment 4 bases; nucleotides outside the gene matches: 9. The CDR3 extends over 18 amino acids.

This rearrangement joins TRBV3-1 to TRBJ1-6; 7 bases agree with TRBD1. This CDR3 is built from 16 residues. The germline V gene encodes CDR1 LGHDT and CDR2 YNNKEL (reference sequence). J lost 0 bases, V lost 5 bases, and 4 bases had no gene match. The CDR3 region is CASSRQGSSYNSPLHF. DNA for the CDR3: TGTGCCAGCAGCAGACAGGGAAGCTCCTATAATTCACCCCTCCACTTT.

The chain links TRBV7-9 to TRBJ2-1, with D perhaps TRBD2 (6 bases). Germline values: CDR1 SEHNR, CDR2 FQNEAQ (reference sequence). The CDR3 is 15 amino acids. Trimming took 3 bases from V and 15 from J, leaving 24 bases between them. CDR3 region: CASSLTGTGPVGGFF. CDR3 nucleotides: TGTGCCAGCAGCTTGACCGGGACTGGACCGGTTGGAGGGTTCTTC.

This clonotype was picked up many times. The CDR3 nucleotides read TGTGCCAGCTCATGGGTCAGTTCCTACGAGCAGTACTTC. Its translation is CASSWVSSYEQYF. The chain uses TRBV6-1 and TRBJ2-7; D not certain. Germline CDR1 is MNHNS and CDR2 is SASEGT. The CDR3 contains 13 residues. V dropped 8 bases and J dropped 1 base, with 12 bases sitting between them.

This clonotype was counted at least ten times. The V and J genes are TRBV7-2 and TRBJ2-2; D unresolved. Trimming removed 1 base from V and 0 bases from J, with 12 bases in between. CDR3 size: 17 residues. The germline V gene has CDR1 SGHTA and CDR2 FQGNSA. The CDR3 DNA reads TGTGCCAGCAGCTTAGGGGCGGAACACGCGAACACCGGGGAGCTGTTTTTT. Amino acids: CASSLGAEHANTGELFF.

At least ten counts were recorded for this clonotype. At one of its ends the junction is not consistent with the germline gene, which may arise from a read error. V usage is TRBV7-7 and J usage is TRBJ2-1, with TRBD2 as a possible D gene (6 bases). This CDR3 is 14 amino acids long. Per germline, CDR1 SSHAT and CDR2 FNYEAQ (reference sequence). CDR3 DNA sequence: TGTGCTAGCAGCTTCGGCGGGGCCTACAATGAGCAGTTCTTC. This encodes CASSFGGAYNEQFF.

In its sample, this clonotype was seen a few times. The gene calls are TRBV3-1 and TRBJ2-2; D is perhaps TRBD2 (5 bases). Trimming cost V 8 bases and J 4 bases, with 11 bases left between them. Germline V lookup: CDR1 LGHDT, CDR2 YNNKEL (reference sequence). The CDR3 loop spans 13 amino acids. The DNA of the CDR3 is TGTGCCAGCGGGAGTTCGGGCACCGGGGAGCTGTTTTTT. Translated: CASGSSGTGELFF. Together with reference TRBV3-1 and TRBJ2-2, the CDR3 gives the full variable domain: DTAVSQTPKYLVTQMGNDKSIKCEQNLGHDTMYWYKQDSKKFLKIMFSYNNKELIINETVPNRFSPKSPDKAHLNLHINSLELGDSAVYFCASGSSGTGELFFGEGSRLTVL.

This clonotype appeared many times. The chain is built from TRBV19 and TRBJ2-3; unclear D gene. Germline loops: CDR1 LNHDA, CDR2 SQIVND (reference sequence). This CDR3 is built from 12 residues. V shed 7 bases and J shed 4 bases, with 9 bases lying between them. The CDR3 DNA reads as TGTGCCAGTACTACCGAGTCAGATACGCAGTATTTT. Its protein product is CASTTESDTQYF.

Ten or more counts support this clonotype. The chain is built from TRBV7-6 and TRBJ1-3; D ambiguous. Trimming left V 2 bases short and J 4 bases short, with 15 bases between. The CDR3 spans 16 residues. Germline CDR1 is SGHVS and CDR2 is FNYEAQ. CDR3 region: CASSLYHGNPGNTIYF. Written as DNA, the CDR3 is TGTGCCAGCAGCTTATACCACGGGAATCCGGGAAACACCATATATTTT.

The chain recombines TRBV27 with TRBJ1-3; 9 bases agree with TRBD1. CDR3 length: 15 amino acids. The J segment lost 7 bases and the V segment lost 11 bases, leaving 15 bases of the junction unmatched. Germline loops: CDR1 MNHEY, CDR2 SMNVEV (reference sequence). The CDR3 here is CAEQETQGAGNTIYF. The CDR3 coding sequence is TGTGCCGAGCAGGAGACACAGGGGGCAGGGAACACCATATATTTT.

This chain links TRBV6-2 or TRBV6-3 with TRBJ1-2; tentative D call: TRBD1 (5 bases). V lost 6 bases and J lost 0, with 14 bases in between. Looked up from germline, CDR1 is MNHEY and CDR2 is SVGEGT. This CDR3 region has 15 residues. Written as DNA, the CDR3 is TGTGCCAGCAGGGTGACAGTCCACGCTAACTATGGCTACACCTTC. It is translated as CASRVTVHANYGYTF.

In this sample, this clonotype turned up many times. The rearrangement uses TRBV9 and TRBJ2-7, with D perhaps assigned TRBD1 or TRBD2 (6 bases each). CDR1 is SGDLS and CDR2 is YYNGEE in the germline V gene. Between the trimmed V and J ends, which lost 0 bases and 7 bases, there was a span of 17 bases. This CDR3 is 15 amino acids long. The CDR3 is CASSVDQGTGREQYF. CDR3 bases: TGTGCCAGCAGCGTAGATCAGGGCACAGGGAGGGAGCAGTACTTC.

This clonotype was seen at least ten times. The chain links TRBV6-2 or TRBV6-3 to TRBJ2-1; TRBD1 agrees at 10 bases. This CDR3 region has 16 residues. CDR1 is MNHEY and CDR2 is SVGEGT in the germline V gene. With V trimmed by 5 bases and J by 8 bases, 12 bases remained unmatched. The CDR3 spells CASSQLPGQGVHEQFF. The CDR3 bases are TGTGCCAGCAGTCAACTCCCCGGACAGGGGGTTCATGAGCAGTTCTTC.

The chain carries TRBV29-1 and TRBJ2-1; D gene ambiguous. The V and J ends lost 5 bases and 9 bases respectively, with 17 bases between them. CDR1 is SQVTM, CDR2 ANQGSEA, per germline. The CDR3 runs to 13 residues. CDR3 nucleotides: TGCAGCGTTTTTGGGTTCGGTTTAACTGAGCAGTTCTTC. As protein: CSVFGFGLTEQFF.

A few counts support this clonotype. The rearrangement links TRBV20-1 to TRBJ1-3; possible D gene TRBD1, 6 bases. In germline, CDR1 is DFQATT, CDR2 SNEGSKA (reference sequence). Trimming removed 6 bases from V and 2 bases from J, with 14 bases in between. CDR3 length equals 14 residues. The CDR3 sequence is CSAENRDPGNTIYF. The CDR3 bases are TGCAGTGCCGAAAACAGGGACCCTGGAAACACCATATATTTT.

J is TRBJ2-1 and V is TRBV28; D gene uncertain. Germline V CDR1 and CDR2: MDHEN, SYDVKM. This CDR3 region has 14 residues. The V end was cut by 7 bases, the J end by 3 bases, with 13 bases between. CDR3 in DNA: TGTGCCAGCACGATGAGTCTTGACTACAATGAGCAGTTCTTC. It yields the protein CASTMSLDYNEQFF.

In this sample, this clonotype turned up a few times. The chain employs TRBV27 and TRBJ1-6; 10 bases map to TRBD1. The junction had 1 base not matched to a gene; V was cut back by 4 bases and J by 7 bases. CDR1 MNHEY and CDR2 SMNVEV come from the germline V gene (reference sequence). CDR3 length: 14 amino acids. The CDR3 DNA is TGTGCCAGCAGTTGGGGACAGGGGAATTCACCCCTCCACTTT. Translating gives CASSWGQGNSPLHF.

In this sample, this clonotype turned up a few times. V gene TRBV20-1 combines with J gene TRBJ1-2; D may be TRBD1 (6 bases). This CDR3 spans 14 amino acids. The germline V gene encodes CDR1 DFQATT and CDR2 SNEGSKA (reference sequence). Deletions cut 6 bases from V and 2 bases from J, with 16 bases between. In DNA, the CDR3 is TGCAGTGCCCCCAGGGGCCCGTCGAACTATGGCTACACCTTC. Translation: CSAPRGPSNYGYTF.

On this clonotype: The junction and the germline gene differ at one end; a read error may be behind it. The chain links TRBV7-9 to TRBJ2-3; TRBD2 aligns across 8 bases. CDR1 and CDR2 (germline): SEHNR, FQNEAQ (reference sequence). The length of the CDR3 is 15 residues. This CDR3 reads CASSIASGWTDTQYF. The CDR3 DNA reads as TGTGCCAGCAGCATAGCTAGCGGGTGGACAGATACGCAGTATTTT. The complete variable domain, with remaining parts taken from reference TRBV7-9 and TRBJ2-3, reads DTGVSQNPRHKITKRGQNVTFRCDPISEHNRLYWYRQTLGQGPEFLTYFQNEAQLEKSRLLSDRFSAERPKGSFSTLEIQRTEQGDSAMYLCASSIASGWTDTQYFGPGTRLTVL.

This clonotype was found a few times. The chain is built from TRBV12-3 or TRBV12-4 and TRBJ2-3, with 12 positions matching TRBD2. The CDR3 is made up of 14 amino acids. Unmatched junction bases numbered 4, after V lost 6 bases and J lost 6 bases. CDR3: CASRATSGGDTQYF. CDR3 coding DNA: TGTGCCAGCAGGGCTACTAGCGGGGGGGATACGCAGTATTTT.

CDR3 residues: CASRVQGIPETQYF. The DNA for the CDR3 is TGTGCCAGCAGGGTACAGGGGATACCAGAGACCCAGTACTTC. The chain has TRBV2 and TRBJ2-5; 7 bases are shared with TRBD1. CDR1 is SNHLY and CDR2 is FYNNEI in the germline V gene. The CDR3 contains 14 residues. The V segment lost 6 bases and the J segment 4 bases; nucleotides outside the gene matches: 8.

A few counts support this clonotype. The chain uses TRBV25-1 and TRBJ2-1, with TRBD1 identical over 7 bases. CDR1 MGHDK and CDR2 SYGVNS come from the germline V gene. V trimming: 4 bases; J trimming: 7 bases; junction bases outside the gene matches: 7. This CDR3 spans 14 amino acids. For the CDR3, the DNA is TGTGCCAGCAGTGTAGCCTCGACAGGGAATGAGCAGTTCTTC. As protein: CASSVASTGNEQFF.